These T cell receptor beta chains were read from a single sample in a study of CD8 T cells in ankylosing spondylitis. MiXCR, run by TCRdb on the 5' RACE reads, gives a single entry per CDR3 protein. The sample lists under 550,000 distinct CDR3 sequences, 26% occurring once. Sequenced material: blood, either unsorted or a sorted T cell fraction (not recorded which). All receptors derive from a male donor with ankylosing spondylitis. Both conserved end residues are part of each CDR3. A D gene is named only where the DNA matches it firmly. Some rows mark clone size as missing; the rest say once, few, many or name a class of expanded clone.

V	D	size	J	DNA	CDR3
TRBV27	TRBD2	once	TRBJ2-1	TGTGCCAGCAGTTTAACGGGAGGGGTCTCAAGTGAGCAGTTCTTC	CASSLTGGVSSEQFF
TRBV25-1	TRBD2	.	TRBJ2-6	TGTGCCAGCACCGACGGACTAGCGGGAGTGTACGGGGCCAACGTCCTGACTTTC	CASTDGLAGVYGANVLTF
TRBV12-3/TRBV12-4	.	few	TRBJ2-5	TGTGCCAGCACCAGAGACAGCCAACAAGAGACCCAGTACTTC	CASTRDSQQETQYF
TRBV7-2	.	many	TRBJ2-3	TGTGCCAGCAGCTCCGGACGGTATCTCGGCACAGATACGCAGTATTTT	CASSSGRYLGTDTQYF
TRBV12-3/TRBV12-4	.	.	TRBJ1-5	TGTGCCAGCAGTTTAAGTGAAGATCAGCCCCAGCATTTT	CASSLSEDQPQHF
TRBV12-3/TRBV12-4	.	.	TRBJ2-1	TGTGGCAGCAGTTTAAGGGGTCGGTCCTACAATGAGCAGTTCTTC	CGSSLRGRSYNEQFF
TRBV20-1	.	.	TRBJ2-5	TGCAGTGCTCTTCCCGGTACACTCGGGGAGACCCAGTACTTC	CSALPGTLGETQYF
TRBV20-1	TRBD2	.	TRBJ2-3	TGCAGTGCAGGGACTAGCGGGAGGCCTACCACGGGAGATACGCAGTATTTT	CSAGTSGRPTTGDTQYF
TRBV7-7	.	.	TRBJ2-5	TGTGCCAGCAGCTTACGGGGGAGCGGTGGAGAGACCCAGTACTTC	CASSLRGSGGETQYF
TRBV19	TRBD1	.	TRBJ1-2	TGTGCCAGTAGTATTAGCATCGACAGGGGGAACTATGGCTACACCTTC	CASSISIDRGNYGYTF
TRBV20-1	.	few	TRBJ2-3	TGCAGTGCTAGGGGTGTACGGGAGCGTGCATCAGATACGCAGTATTTT	CSARGVRERASDTQYF
TRBV12-3/TRBV12-4	.	.	TRBJ1-1	TGTGCCAGCAGCCATTGGGGGGAGGGCACTGAAGCTTTCTTT	CASSHWGEGTEAFF
TRBV20-1	TRBD1	.	TRBJ2-1	TGCAGTGCTAGAGCTCGTCAGGACAGGTACAATGAGCAGTTCTTC	CSARARQDRYNEQFF
TRBV15	.	.	TRBJ2-1	TGTGCCACCAGCAGAGTTGGGTACAGATACAATGAGCAGTTCTTC	CATSRVGYRYNEQFF
TRBV4-2	.	few	TRBJ1-6	TGTGCCAGCAGCCACCAACAGGAACATAATTCACCCCTCCACTTT	CASSHQQEHNSPLHF
TRBV20-1	.	few	TRBJ2-1	TGCAGTGCGACTTCTAAGGGTGAGCAGTTCTTC	CSATSKGEQFF
TRBV6-2/TRBV6-3	TRBD1	.	TRBJ1-1	TGTGCCACTCAAAGAGGGGGCGGCACTGAAGCTTTCTTT	CATQRGGGTEAFF
TRBV7-8	.	.	TRBJ2-7	TGTGCCAGCAGCTTCCTTTTGGTCAACTTGCTGCACGAGCAGTACTTC	CASSFLLVNLLHEQYF
TRBV6-1	.	.	TRBJ1-5	TGTGCCAGCAGTAAAGGACAGCCCCGGGGCAATCAGCCCCAGCATTTT	CASSKGQPRGNQPQHF
TRBV21-1	.	few	TRBJ2-3	TGTGCCAGCAGCAAGCCACGAGATACGCAGTATTTT	CASSKPRDTQYF